What follows are 10 T cell receptor beta chains derived from one specimen sequenced in a study of blood T cell repertoires in COVID-19. Clones were read by immunoSEQ multiplex PCR, and TCRdb kept only the in-frame ones, dropping some. The sample consists of tens of thousands of clones, 86% of them appearing once. Source material: peripheral blood. Source of these receptors: a man aged 55-75 years with active or convalescent COVID-19.

Only one count was recorded for this clone. V gene TRBV3-1 (or the pseudogene TRBV3-2) combines with J gene TRBJ1-1; 7 bases map to TRBD1. The CDR3 runs 15 residues. The V gene end was trimmed by 7 bases and the J gene end by 0 bases; junction bases not matched to a gene: 8. Germline V gene lookup returns CDR1 LGHDT and CDR2 YNNKEL (reference sequence). CDR3: CASTYRGTMNTEAFF. In DNA form, the CDR3 reads TGTGCCAGCACTTACAGGGGAACTATGAACACTGAAGCTTTCTTT.

This chain connects TRBV5-1 to TRBJ2-3; the D is unclear. CDR1 is SGHRS and CDR2 is YFSETQ in the germline V gene. The CDR3 is 14 amino acids. Trimming stripped 0 bases from V and 3 bases from J, with 8 bases between. The CDR3, as DNA: TGCGCCAGCAGCTTGGAACTAATTACAGATACGCAGTATTTT. Its protein is CASSLELITDTQYF.

The V and J genes are TRBV28 and TRBJ2-3, with 11 bases that match TRBD2. This CDR3 spans 16 amino acids. Losses at the gene ends were 6 bases for V and 4 bases for J; bases not matched to a gene: 9. Germline V gene lookup returns CDR1 MDHEN and CDR2 SYDVKM. CDR3 in DNA: TGTGCCAGCAGCCCCCTAGCGGGGGGACGGGCAGATACGCAGTATTTT. As protein: CASSPLAGGRADTQYF.

This chain uses TRBV27 with TRBJ1-6; D call uncertain. The germline V and J ends were trimmed by 1 base and 8 bases, with 9 bases remaining between them. Germline CDR1 and CDR2: MNHEY and SMNVEV (reference sequence). The CDR3 consists of 14 residues. The CDR3 DNA is TGTGCCAGCAGTTTATTAGGCGCGGATTCACCCCTCCACTTT. Its protein product is CASSLLGADSPLHF.

The chain joins TRBV28 to TRBJ1-1, with D possibly TRBD1 on 5 matching bases. V lost 5 bases and J 1 base, leaving 11 bases between the germline ends. CDR1 is MDHEN and CDR2 is SYDVKM in the germline V gene. This CDR3 has 14 amino acids. This chain's CDR3 is CASSLQATNTEAFF. CDR3 nucleotide sequence: TGTGCCAGCAGTCTACAGGCGACGAACACTGAAGCTTTCTTT.

The CDR3 DNA sequence: TGTGCCAGCAGTGAAGGGCCGGACAGCTACGAGCAGTACTTC. This encodes CASSEGPDSYEQYF. The chain uses TRBV6-1 and TRBJ2-7; possibly TRBD1 for D (6 bases). Germline V gene sequence: CDR1 MNHNS, CDR2 SASEGT. The CDR3 length is 14 residues. Trimming cost V 1 base and J 3 bases, with 10 bases left between them.

This clone was recorded a few times. V gene TRBV2 combines with J gene TRBJ1-5; a possible D gene is TRBD1 (6 bases). V was pared by 8 bases and J by 0 bases, with 20 bases between. In germline, CDR1 is SNHLY, CDR2 FYNNEI. The CDR3 consists of 17 residues. CDR3 sequence reads: CASGPRGGPLSNQPQHF. The CDR3 nucleotides are TGTGCCAGCGGCCCCCGGGGGGGGCCCCTTAGCAATCAGCCCCAGCATTTT.

The chain joins TRBV10-3 to TRBJ2-3; weak D call: TRBD1 (5 bases). CDR1 is ENHRY and CDR2 is SYGVKD in the germline V gene. The CDR3 runs 12 residues. V gave up 4 bases and J gave up 6 bases, with 8 bases separating them. CDR3 region: CAISAQGDTQYF. Written as DNA, the CDR3 is TGTGCCATCAGTGCGCAGGGCGATACGCAGTATTTT.

The chain recombines TRBV11-3 with TRBJ2-5; 7 positions agree with TRBD2. J lost 2 bases, V lost 2 bases, and 2 bases had no gene match. The CDR3 is 14 residues long. Germline loops: CDR1 SGHNT, CDR2 YENEEA. The CDR3 sequence is CASSLMGGQETQYF. The CDR3 DNA reads TGTGCCAGCAGCTTAATGGGGGGGCAAGAGACCCAGTACTTC.

This chain uses TRBV3-1 (or the pseudogene TRBV3-2) with TRBJ2-1; D unclear. Trimming stripped 8 bases from V and 0 bases from J, with 11 bases between. CDR3 size: 14 residues. Looked up from germline, CDR1 is LGHDT and CDR2 is YNNKEL (reference sequence). CDR3 DNA: TGTGCCAGCGAGGCGTCGGGCTCCTACAATGAGCAGTTCTTC. This translates into CASEASGSYNEQFF.